The 13 T cell receptor beta chains in this list originate from one sample, sequenced in a study of human T cells and chemical hapten exposure. Via MiXCR, TCRdb re-called the RACE reads, giving one row per CDR3 protein. The sample has some 79,000 distinct CDR3 sequences; about 8% are singletons. Time point noted: patch test 1, 2 weeks after DPC sensitization. The sample's treatment: therapeutic diphenylcyclopropenone sensitization with weekly scalp DPC. The material sequenced was whole blood, taken in connection with sensitization to the hapten diphenylcyclopropenone (DPC). The receptors here all came from a woman aged 25-40 years with alopecia areata. Some clones in this sample may be carry-over from other donors' samples.

The chain has TRBV15 and TRBJ2-3; D might be TRBD1 (6 bases). The germline V and J ends were trimmed by 4 bases and 0 bases, with 11 bases remaining between them. The CDR3 is 15 amino acids. The germline V gene has CDR1 LNHNV and CDR2 YYDKDF (reference sequence). Written as DNA, the CDR3 is TGTGCCACCAGCAAACGGACAGCTAGCACAGATACGCAGTATTTT. Its protein is CATSKRTASTDTQYF.

This clonotype occurred many times. This chain connects TRBV12-3 or TRBV12-4 to TRBJ2-6, with D hard to call. CDR3 length: 14 amino acids. Trimming took 3 bases from V and 0 from J, leaving 3 bases between them. CDR3: CASSFFSGANVLTF. CDR3 nucleotides: TGTGCCAGCAGTTTCTTCTCTGGGGCCAACGTCCTGACTTTC.

The V gene is TRBV20-1, the J gene TRBJ1-1; D ambiguous. Germline CDR1 is DFQATT and CDR2 is SNEGSKA (reference sequence). The CDR3 is 12 residues long. V was pared by 8 bases and J by 1 base, with 11 bases between. CDR3 DNA: TGCAGTCAGAGGCCGGGGAACACTGAAGCTTTCTTT. Protein sequence: CSQRPGNTEAFF.

As concerns this clonotype: The CDR3 does not close with the conserved phenylalanine or tryptophan, likely indicating a read error. V usage is TRBV5-1 and J usage is TRBJ2-7; 10 bases align to TRBD2. Germline-derived CDR1 and CDR2 are SGHRS and YFSETQ. The CDR3 consists of 14 residues. V was pared by 4 bases and J by 0 bases, with 1 base of the junction left unmatched. The CDR3 is CASSRTSGSYEQYL. The CDR3 DNA sequence: TGCGCCAGCAGCCGGACTAGCGGCTCCTACGAGCAGTACTTA.

V gene TRBV20-1 combines with J gene TRBJ2-7; D may be TRBD1 (6 bases). Deletions cut 5 bases from V and 3 bases from J, with 14 bases between. The germline V gene has CDR1 DFQATT and CDR2 SNEGSKA (reference sequence). This CDR3 contains 13 residues. This CDR3 is CSALGGGDYEQYF. As DNA, the CDR3 is TGCAGTGCTCTAGGGGGTGGGGACTACGAGCAGTACTTC.

This clonotype was picked up a small number of times. V usage is TRBV12-3 or TRBV12-4 and J usage is TRBJ1-1; 9 nucleotides align to TRBD1. The CDR3 consists of 12 residues. V lost 4 bases to trimming and J lost 10 bases; unmatched junction nucleotides: 4. CDR3 DNA: TGTGCCAGCAGTTGGACAGGGGCGAGAGCTTTCTTT. Translating it yields CASSWTGARAFF.

The chain couples TRBV29-1 to TRBJ2-2; D possibly corresponds to TRBD2 (5 bases). The CDR3 extends over 14 amino acids. Germline CDR1 and CDR2: SQVTM and ANQGSEA. The germline V and J ends were trimmed by 3 bases and 0 bases, with 8 bases remaining between them. CDR3 in DNA: TGCAGCGTTGATGGGAGCGCGAACACCGGGGAGCTGTTTTTT. This encodes CSVDGSANTGELFF.

The chain has TRBV5-1 and TRBJ1-1; no firm D call. The CDR3 runs 14 residues. From germline, CDR1 is SGHRS and CDR2 YFSETQ. Between the trimmed V and J ends, which lost 0 bases and 1 base, there was a span of 7 bases. The CDR3 coding sequence is TGCGCCAGCAGCTTGGAACGGCAGAACACTGAAGCTTTCTTT. It is translated as CASSLERQNTEAFF.

The chain recombines TRBV9 with TRBJ2-3, with 10 bases aligning to TRBD2. CDR1 SGDLS and CDR2 YYNGEE come from the germline V gene. J lost 0 bases, V lost 3 bases, and 7 bases had no gene match. The CDR3 contains 17 residues. The CDR3 here is CASSAASGGYSTDTQYF. The DNA for the CDR3 is TGTGCCAGCAGCGCAGCTAGCGGGGGATACAGCACAGATACGCAGTATTTT.

This clonotype has at least ten counts. The chain is built from TRBV5-1 and TRBJ2-2, with 12 bases fitting TRBD2. V was pared by 4 bases and J by 4 bases, with 5 bases of the junction left unmatched. The CDR3 loop spans 16 amino acids. In germline, CDR1 is SGHRS, CDR2 YFSETQ. The CDR3: CASSPGLAGPTGELFF. As DNA, the CDR3 is TGCGCCAGCAGCCCAGGACTAGCGGGGCCCACCGGGGAGCTGTTTTTT.

As to this clonotype: A much bigger clone sits one base away, suggesting this may be a read error. This rearrangement joins TRBV27 to TRBJ1-2; TRBD1 matches 8 bases. This CDR3 has 15 residues. Germline values: CDR1 MNHEY, CDR2 SMNVEV (reference sequence). Here the CDR3 reads CASSPLDRGPYGNTF. CDR3 nucleotides: TGTGCCAGCAGTCCCCTCGACAGGGGACCGTATGGCAACACCTTC.

The rearrangement uses TRBV29-1 and TRBJ1-3, with D uncertain. The CDR3 is made up of 15 amino acids. With 5 bases removed from V and 0 bases from J, the gap between germline ends came to 14 bases. From germline, CDR1 is SQVTM and CDR2 ANQGSEA. CDR3 in amino acids: CSVRAQPSSGNTIYF. As DNA, the CDR3 is TGCAGCGTTAGGGCGCAACCCAGCTCTGGAAACACCATATATTTT.

In its sample, this clonotype was seen many times. The chain is built from TRBV7-9 and TRBJ2-7; D is ambiguous. Per the germline V gene, CDR1 is SEHNR and CDR2 is FQNEAQ (reference sequence). This CDR3 is 12 amino acids long. With 2 bases removed from V and 3 bases from J, the gap between germline ends came to 5 bases. The CDR3 protein is CASSLRDYEQYF. The DNA of the CDR3 is TGTGCCAGCAGCTTAAGGGACTACGAGCAGTACTTC.